This T cell receptor (beta chain) derives from a study of CD8 T cells in Susac syndrome. In the study overall: Clinical remission applied to under ten sequenced Susac syndrome patients, and more than five had active disease.

Trimming took off 6 bases at V and 0 bases at J, with 16 bases between the two ends. The V gene's germline CDR1 is SGHRS and CDR2 YFSETQ. This CDR3 comprises 16 residues. Random hexamers served to reverse transcribe roughly 0.45 to 1 ug RNA. TCRdb re-analysed the immunoSEQ multiplex PCR reads in MiXCR, keeping a single row per CDR3 protein. The sample holds around 95,000 distinct CDR3 sequences, roughly 96% seen once. Sequencing of TCR beta covered CD8+ and CD4+ T cells obtained from blood. All included Susac syndrome patients satisfied recently defined diagnostic criteria for definite or probable disease.

This receptor was obtained from a human donor with Susac syndrome. The sequenced sample consisted of CD8+ T cells from PBMCs. The chain links TRBV5-1 to TRBJ2-1; the D gene is possibly TRBD2 (5 bases). This chain's CDR3 is CASTRVGGPSYNEQFF. The CDR3 DNA reads as TGCGCCAGCACCCGCGTAGGCGGGCCCTCCTACAATGAGCAGTTCTTC.